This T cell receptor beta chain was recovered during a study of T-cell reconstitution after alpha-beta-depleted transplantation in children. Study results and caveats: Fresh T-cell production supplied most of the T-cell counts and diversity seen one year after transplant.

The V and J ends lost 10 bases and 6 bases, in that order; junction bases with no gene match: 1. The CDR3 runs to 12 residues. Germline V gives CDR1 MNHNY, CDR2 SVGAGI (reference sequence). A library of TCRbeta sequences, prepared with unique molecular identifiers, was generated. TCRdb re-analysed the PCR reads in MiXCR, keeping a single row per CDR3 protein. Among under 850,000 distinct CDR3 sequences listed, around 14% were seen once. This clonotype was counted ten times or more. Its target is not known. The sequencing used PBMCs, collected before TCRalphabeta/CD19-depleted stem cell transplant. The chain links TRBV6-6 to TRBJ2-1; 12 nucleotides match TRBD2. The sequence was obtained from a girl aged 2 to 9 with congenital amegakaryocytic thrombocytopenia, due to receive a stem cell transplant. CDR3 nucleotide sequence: TGTGCCACTAGCGGGAGGGCCAATGAGCAGTTCTTC. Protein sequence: CATSGRANEQFF.